This T cell receptor (beta chain) was captured by sequencing in a study of blood T cell repertoires in COVID-19. TCRdb's table, derived via immunoSEQ multiplex PCR, lists solely in-frame clones and lacks some. This table has some 87,000 clones, around 85% appearing once. Looked up from germline, CDR1 is SGHTA and CDR2 is FQGNSA. This CDR3 is 17 amino acids long. J was trimmed by 4 bases and V by 3 bases; bases with no gene match: 10. This receptor was identified in an elderly man with active or convalescent COVID-19. Input material: peripheral blood. The rearrangement uses TRBV7-2 and TRBJ2-1, with 9 bases lining up with TRBD2. CDR3 nucleotide sequence: TGTGCCAGCAGCTTGCAAGCGGGGGGCCCACCTTACAATGAGCAGTTCTTC. It translates to CASSLQAGGPPYNEQFF.